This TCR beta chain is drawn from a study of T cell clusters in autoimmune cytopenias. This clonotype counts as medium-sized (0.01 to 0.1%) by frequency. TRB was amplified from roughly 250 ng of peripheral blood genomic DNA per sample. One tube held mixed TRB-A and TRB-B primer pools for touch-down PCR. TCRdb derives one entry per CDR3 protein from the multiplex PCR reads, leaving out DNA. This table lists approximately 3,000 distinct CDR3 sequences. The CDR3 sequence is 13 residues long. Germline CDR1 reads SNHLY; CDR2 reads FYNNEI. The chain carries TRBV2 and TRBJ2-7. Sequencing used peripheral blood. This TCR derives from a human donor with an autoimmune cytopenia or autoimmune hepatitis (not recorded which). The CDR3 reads CASVPPSSYEQYF.